This T cell receptor beta chain was documented in a study of T cell clusters in autoimmune cytopenias. Background on the study: The median distinct TRB clonotype count was 2,000 to 3,000 per sample, from a median roughly 50,000 reads. General study results and limits: TRB repertoire shifts in secondary cytopenia and chronic lymphocytic leukemia mostly reflected lymphoma, not autoimmunity. Primary autoimmune cytopenia patients seemingly lacked the physiological T cell clusters found in healthy donors.

In terms of frequency, this clonotype is medium-sized (0.01 to 0.1%). Antigen unknown. Each sample's input was 250 ng genomic DNA, some 38,000 genome equivalents. The length of the CDR3 is 14 residues. CDR1 and CDR2 from the germline V gene are LNHDA and SQIVND (reference sequence). TRB was amplified by touch-down multiplex PCR, primer pools A and B combined. With the multiplex PCR reads reprocessed, TCRdb shows one record per CDR3 protein and no DNA. This sample's clone table lists several thousand distinct CDR3 sequences. Source material: peripheral blood. The rearrangement joins TRBV19 to TRBJ1-2. The sequence came from a human donor with an autoimmune cytopenia or autoimmune hepatitis (not recorded which). The CDR3 reads CASSPGTFVAGYTF.